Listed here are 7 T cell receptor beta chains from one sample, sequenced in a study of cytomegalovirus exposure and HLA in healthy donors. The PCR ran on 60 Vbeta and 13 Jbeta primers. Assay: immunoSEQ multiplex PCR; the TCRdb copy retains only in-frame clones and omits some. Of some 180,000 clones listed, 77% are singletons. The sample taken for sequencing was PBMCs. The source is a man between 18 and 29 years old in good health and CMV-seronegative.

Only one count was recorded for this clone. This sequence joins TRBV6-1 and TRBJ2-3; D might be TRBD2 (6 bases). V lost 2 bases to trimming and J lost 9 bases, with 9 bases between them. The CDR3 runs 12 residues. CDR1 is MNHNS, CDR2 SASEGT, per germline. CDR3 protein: CASSELGGTQYF. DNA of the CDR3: TGTGCCAGCAGTGAATTGGGGGGAACGCAGTATTTT.

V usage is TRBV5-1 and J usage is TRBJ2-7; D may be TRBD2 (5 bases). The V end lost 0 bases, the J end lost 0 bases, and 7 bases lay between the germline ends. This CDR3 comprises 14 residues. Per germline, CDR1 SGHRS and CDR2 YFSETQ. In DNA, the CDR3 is TGCGCCAGCAGCTTGGAAGACTACTCCTACGAGCAGTACTTC. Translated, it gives CASSLEDYSYEQYF. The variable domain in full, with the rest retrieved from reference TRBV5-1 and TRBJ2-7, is KAGVTQTPRYLIKTRGQQVTLSCSPISGHRSVSWYQQTPGQGLQFLFEYFSETQRNKGNFPGRFSGRQFSNSRSEMNVSTLELGDSALYLCASSLEDYSYEQYFGPGTRLTVT.

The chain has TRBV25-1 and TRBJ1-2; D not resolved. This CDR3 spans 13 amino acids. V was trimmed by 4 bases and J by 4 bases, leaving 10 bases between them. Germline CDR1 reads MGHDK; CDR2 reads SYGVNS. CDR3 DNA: TGTGCCAGCAGTGCCGGGTGGGTCTATGGCTACACCTTC. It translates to CASSAGWVYGYTF.

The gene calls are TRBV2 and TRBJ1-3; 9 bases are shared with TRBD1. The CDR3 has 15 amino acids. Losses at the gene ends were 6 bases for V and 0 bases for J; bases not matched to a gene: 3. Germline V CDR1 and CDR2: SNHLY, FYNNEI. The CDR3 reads CASSRTGDSGNTIYF. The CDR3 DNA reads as TGTGCCAGCAGCCGGACAGGGGACTCTGGAAACACCATATATTTT. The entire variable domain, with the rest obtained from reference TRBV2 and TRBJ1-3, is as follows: EPEVTQTPSHQVTQMGQEVILRCVPISNHLYFYWYRQILGQKVEFLVSFYNNEISEKSEIFDDQFSVERPDGSNFTLKIRSTKLEDSAMYFCASSRTGDSGNTIYFGEGSWLTVV.

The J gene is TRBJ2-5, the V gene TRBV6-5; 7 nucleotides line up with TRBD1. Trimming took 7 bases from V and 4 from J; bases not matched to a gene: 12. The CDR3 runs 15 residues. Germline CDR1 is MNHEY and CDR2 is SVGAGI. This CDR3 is CASTITAGGLETQYF. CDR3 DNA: TGTGCCAGCACCATTACGGCAGGGGGATTAGAGACCCAGTACTTC.

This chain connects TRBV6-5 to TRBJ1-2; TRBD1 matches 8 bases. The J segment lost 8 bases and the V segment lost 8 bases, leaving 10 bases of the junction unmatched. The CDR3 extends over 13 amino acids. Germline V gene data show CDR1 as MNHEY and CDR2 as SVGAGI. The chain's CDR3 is CASAPGQGRGYTF. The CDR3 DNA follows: TGTGCCAGCGCCCCCGGACAGGGAAGAGGCTACACCTTC.

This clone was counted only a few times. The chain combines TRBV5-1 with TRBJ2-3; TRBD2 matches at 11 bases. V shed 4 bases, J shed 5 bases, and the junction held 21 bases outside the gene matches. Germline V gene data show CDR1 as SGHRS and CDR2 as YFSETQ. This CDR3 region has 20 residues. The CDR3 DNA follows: TGCGCCAGCAGCCCCTACCTCACTAGCGGGAGCCCTATAGGGGGAGATACGCAGTATTTT. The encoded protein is CASSPYLTSGSPIGGDTQYF. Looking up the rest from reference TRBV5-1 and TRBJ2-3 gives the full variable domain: KAGVTQTPRYLIKTRGQQVTLSCSPISGHRSVSWYQQTPGQGLQFLFEYFSETQRNKGNFPGRFSGRQFSNSRSEMNVSTLELGDSALYLCASSPYLTSGSPIGGDTQYFGPGTRLTVL.